This TCR beta chain came from a study of cytomegalovirus exposure and HLA in healthy donors. The PCR was carried out with 60 Vbeta primers and 13 Jbeta primers. Sequencing was performed with immunoSEQ multiplex PCR; in TCRdb, only in-frame clones are kept and a portion is missing. This sample yields roughly 190,000 clones, of which around 78% are seen a single time; roughly an eighth belongs to the top ten. Donors in the study were healthy people who gave bone marrow. Study-level findings and limits: Analysis was performed later, and it showed HLA-associated TCR beta chains to be more clonally expanded than equally common others.

A remark on this clone: Its antigen remains unidentified.

CDR1 and CDR2 from the germline V gene are SGHNT and YENEEA. The CDR3 length is 15 residues. V was shortened by 5 bases and J by 1 base, with 13 bases between the two germline ends. Sequenced material: PBMCs. This TCR was sampled from a woman aged 30 to 39 in good health and CMV-seropositive. The V and J genes are TRBV11-3 and TRBJ2-3; a weak D match, TRBD2 (6 bases). The CDR3 region is CASSLGGPGTDTQYF. For the CDR3, the DNA is TGTGCCAGCAGCCTGGGGGGACCTGGCACAGATACGCAGTATTTT.